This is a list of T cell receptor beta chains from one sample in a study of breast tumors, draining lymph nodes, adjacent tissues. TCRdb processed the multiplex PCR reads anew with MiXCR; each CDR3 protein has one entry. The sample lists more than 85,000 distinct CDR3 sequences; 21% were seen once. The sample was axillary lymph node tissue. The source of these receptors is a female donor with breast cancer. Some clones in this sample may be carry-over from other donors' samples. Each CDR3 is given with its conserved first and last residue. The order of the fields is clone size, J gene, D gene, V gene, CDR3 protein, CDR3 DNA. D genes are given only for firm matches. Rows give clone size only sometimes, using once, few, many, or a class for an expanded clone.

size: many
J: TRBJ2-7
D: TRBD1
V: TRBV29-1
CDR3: CSAGDRGGSYEQYF
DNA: TGCAGCGCCGGGGACAGGGGGGGATCCTACGAGCAGTACTTC

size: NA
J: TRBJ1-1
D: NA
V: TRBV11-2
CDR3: CASSYTPLEAFF
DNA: TGTGCCAGCAGCTATACCCCCTTAGAAGCTTTCTTT

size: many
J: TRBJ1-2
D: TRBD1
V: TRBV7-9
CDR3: CASSTGTGVGYTF
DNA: TGTGCCAGCAGCACCGGGACAGGGGTCGGCTACACCTTC

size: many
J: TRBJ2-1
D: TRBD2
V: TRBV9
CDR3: CASRKGIAGGRNEQFF
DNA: TGTGCCAGCAGGAAGGGGATAGCGGGGGGGCGGAATGAGCAGTTCTTC

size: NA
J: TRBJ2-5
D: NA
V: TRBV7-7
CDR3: CASSEGPPGEAQYF
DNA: TGTGCTAGCAGCGAGGGACCGCCCGGAGAGGCCCAGTACTTC

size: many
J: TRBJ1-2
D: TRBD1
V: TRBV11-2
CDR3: CASRAGTGDGYTF
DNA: TGTGCCAGCAGAGCCGGGACAGGGGATGGCTACACCTTC

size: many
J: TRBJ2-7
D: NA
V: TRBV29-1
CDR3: CSVEVGHRYEQYF
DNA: TGCAGCGTTGAGGTAGGGCATCGCTACGAGCAGTACTTC

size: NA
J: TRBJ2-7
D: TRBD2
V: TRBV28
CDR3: CASSLPGLAGVSREQYF
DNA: TGTGCCAGCAGTTTGCCGGGACTAGCGGGAGTCAGTCGGGAGCAGTACTTC

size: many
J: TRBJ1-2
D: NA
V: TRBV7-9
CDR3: CASTPLGQGGNYGYTF
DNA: TGTGCCAGCACCCCCCTGGGGCAGGGAGGAAACTATGGCTACACCTTC

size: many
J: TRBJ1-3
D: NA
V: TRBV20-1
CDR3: CSARDYALKGGGNTIYF
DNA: TGCAGTGCTAGAGATTACGCGCTTAAGGGAGGTGGAAACACCATATATTTT

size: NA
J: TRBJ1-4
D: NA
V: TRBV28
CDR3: CASSSRWDEGEKLFF
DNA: TGTGCCAGCAGTTCCAGGTGGGACGAGGGGGAAAAACTGTTTTTT

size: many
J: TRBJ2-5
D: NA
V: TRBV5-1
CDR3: CASSLTETQYF
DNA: TGCGCCAGCAGCTTGACAGAGACCCAGTACTTC

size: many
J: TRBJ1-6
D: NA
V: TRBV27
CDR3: CASSSGTQASPLHF
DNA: TGTGCCAGCAGCTCTGGGACCCAAGCTTCACCCCTCCACTTT

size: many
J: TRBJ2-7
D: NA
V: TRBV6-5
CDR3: CASSSPGSEQYF
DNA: TGTGCCAGCAGTTCCCCGGGGAGCGAGCAGTACTTC

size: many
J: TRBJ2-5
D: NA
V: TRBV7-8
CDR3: CASSFPRAYQETQYF
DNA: TGTGCCAGCAGCTTCCCCCGGGCGTACCAAGAGACCCAGTACTTC

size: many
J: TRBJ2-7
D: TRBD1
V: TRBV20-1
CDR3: CSAVQGTRYEQYF
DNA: TGCAGTGCTGTACAGGGGACGAGGTACGAGCAGTACTTC

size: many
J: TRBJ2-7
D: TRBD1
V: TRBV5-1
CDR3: CASSTLAGTGGEQYF
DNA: TGCGCCAGCAGCACACTCGCCGGGACAGGGGGCGAGCAGTACTTC

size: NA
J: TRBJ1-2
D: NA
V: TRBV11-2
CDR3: CASSLASSGGGYTF
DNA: TGTGCCAGCAGCTTAGCCTCCTCGGGGGGTGGCTACACCTTC